Each of the 12 T cell receptor beta chains below was sequenced from the same sample in a study of beta chain features in type 1 diabetes. What was sequenced were expressed TCRB transcripts, since all of the isolated RNA had been reverse transcribed. Generated by immunoSEQ multiplex PCR, the TCRdb table keeps only in-frame clones and is missing some. In the table there are 50,000 or so clones, 42% of which are singletons. These receptors lack a known antigen. Overall study findings and caveats: All four CD4+ subsets from Type 1 diabetes patients carried moderately but significantly shorter TCRB CDR3s.

Sequencing input: Tregs from blood. The receptors were gathered from a young man with type 1 diabetes.

This sequence joins TRBV13 and TRBJ1-6; maybe TRBD1 (6 bases). Germline CDR1 reads PRHDT; CDR2 reads FYEKMQ (reference sequence). V lost 5 bases and J 10 bases, leaving 18 bases between the germline ends. The CDR3 loop spans 15 amino acids. The CDR3 region is CASSQIGGAGSPLHF. The CDR3 DNA is TGTGCCAGCAGCCAAATTGGGGGGGCCGGATCACCCCTCCACTTT.

The chain carries TRBV2 and TRBJ2-1; 11 bases are a match to TRBD2. CDR3 size: 15 residues. Per the germline V gene, CDR1 is SNHLY and CDR2 is FYNNEI. After removal of 7 bases from V and 2 bases from J, the junction contained 4 bases not matched to a gene. CDR3 nucleotide sequence: TGTGCCAGCAAAGGACTAGCGGGTACCTACAATGAGCAGTTCTTC. Protein sequence: CASKGLAGTYNEQFF.

The rearrangement joins TRBV6-5 to TRBJ2-7; 11 nucleotides line up with TRBD1. V gave up 5 bases and J gave up 6 bases; unmatched junction bases: 6. CDR3 size: 14 residues. CDR1 MNHEY and CDR2 SVGAGI come from the germline V gene. CDR3 in DNA: TGTGCCAGCAGTGGACAGGGGGCTCTGAGCGAGCAGTACTTC. The encoded protein is CASSGQGALSEQYF.

By share, this clone counts as medium-sized. The CDR3, as DNA: TGTGCCAGCCGAGATTTGATAGGCAATCAGCCCCAGCATTTT. Protein: CASRDLIGNQPQHF. The chain couples TRBV2 to TRBJ1-5; D is unclear. CDR1 and CDR2 (germline): SNHLY, FYNNEI. The CDR3 has 14 amino acids. The V gene lost 8 bases and the J gene lost 2 bases, with 13 bases spanning the gap.

This clone occurred a few times. The chain uses TRBV7-3 and TRBJ2-2; 10 nucleotides line up with TRBD1. Per germline, CDR1 SGHTA and CDR2 FQGTGA. The CDR3 contains 17 residues. The V and J ends lost 2 bases and 3 bases, in that order; junction bases with no gene match: 6. This CDR3 is CASSLVAGTGDTGELFF. CDR3 nucleotide sequence: TGTGCCAGCAGCTTAGTAGCCGGGACAGGGGACACCGGGGAGCTGTTTTTT.

The rearrangement uses TRBV10-3 and TRBJ2-3; 13 bases fit TRBD2. The V segment lost 0 bases and the J segment 2 bases; nucleotides outside the gene matches: 5. CDR1 and CDR2 (germline): ENHRY, SYGVKD. The CDR3 totals 18 residues. CDR3 sequence: CAISESFGTSGNTDTQYF. The CDR3 DNA reads as TGTGCCATCAGTGAGTCGTTTGGGACTAGCGGGAACACAGATACGCAGTATTTT.

This chain connects TRBV6-6 to TRBJ2-7; TRBD2 is a possible D gene (6 bases). Per germline, CDR1 MNHNY and CDR2 SVGAGI (reference sequence). Trimming took 10 bases from V and 7 from J, leaving 14 bases between them. This CDR3 region has 11 residues. This CDR3 reads CATTLGGEQYF. The DNA of the CDR3 is TGTGCCACCACTTTGGGGGGAGAGCAGTACTTC.

V usage is TRBV7-9 and J usage is TRBJ2-2; 8 nucleotides align to TRBD2. Germline loops: CDR1 SEHNR, CDR2 FQNEAQ (reference sequence). Unmatched junction bases numbered 6, after V lost 2 bases and J lost 4 bases. CDR3 length equals 16 residues. The CDR3 DNA sequence: TGTGCCAGCAGCTTATACGGACTAGCAGGCACCGGGGAGCTGTTTTTT. This codes for CASSLYGLAGTGELFF.

This clone was counted only a few times. The chain carries TRBV25-1 and TRBJ2-5, with D perhaps matching TRBD2 (5 bases). Germline V gives CDR1 MGHDK, CDR2 SYGVNS. The CDR3 spans 13 residues. The V gene lost 4 bases and the J gene lost 4 bases, with 10 bases spanning the gap. The CDR3 region is CASSAGLGETQYF. The DNA of the CDR3 is TGTGCCAGCAGTGCCGGACTTGGAGAGACCCAGTACTTC.

The chain combines TRBV28 with TRBJ2-7; 7 nucleotides line up with TRBD2. Germline CDR1 reads MDHEN; CDR2 reads SYDVKM. This CDR3 is built from 15 residues. V shed 3 bases and J 2 bases; nucleotides not matched to a gene: 7. The CDR3 reads CASSFPGLPTYEQYF. As DNA, the CDR3 is TGTGCCAGCAGTTTTCCGGGACTACCGACCTACGAGCAGTACTTC.

V gene TRBV5-1 combines with J gene TRBJ2-5, with TRBD2 identical over 8 bases. Per the germline V gene, CDR1 is SGHRS and CDR2 is YFSETQ. J was trimmed by 3 bases and V by 0 bases; bases with no gene match: 7. The CDR3 covers 16 residues. The CDR3 nucleotides are TGCGCCAGCAGCTTGGAGCCTAGCGGGTCGGAAGAGACCCAGTACTTC. Translation gives CASSLEPSGSEETQYF.

The chain joins TRBV10-2 to TRBJ1-2; D is perhaps TRBD1 (5 bases). Germline CDR1 and CDR2: WSHSY and SAAADI. The CDR3 runs 13 residues. V gave up 0 bases and J gave up 13 bases, with 15 bases separating them. The CDR3 nucleotides read TGCGCCAGCAGTGAGTCAAGGGGTGGACTAACCACCTTC. It is translated as CASSESRGGLTTF.